This T cell receptor (beta chain) emerged from a study of T cell responses to AZD1222 COVID-19 vaccine. As for the study in general: Combined were second doses at about 4 or about 12 weeks. Points from the study as a whole: In all cases, repertoires were sampled only after the peak T cell response. Reports indicate that nearly half of spike-specific TCRs are directed at unmutated variant regions. The study found Spike-specific TCR breadth and depth rose after two AZD1222 doses.

CDR1 and CDR2 from the germline V gene are LNHNV and YYDKDF (reference sequence). Trimming removed 2 bases from V and 0 bases from J, with 15 bases in between. This CDR3 contains 17 residues. Sequenced by immunoSEQ multiplex PCR; TCRdb stores in-frame clones only, minus some. The sample includes about 160,000 clones, about nine tenths of them seen just once. Comment on this clone: Its antigen remains unknown.

The source is an adult in good health. The material sequenced was peripheral blood, taken on day 0 of AZD1222 vaccination. The chain joins TRBV15 to TRBJ2-3; D unclear. CDR3 bases: TGTGCCACCAGCAGATTGGCTGCAGGCTTCAGCACAGATACGCAGTATTTT. Protein sequence: CATSRLAAGFSTDTQYF.